These T cell receptor beta chains were read from a single sample in a study of technical replicates of blood from a handful of donors. Data came from immunoSEQ multiplex PCR; TCRdb stores just in-frame clones and leaves some out. Of about 74,000 clones listed, around 93% are singletons. The sequencing sample was made of T cells isolated from PBMCs. These receptors were collected from a human donor in good health. Each CDR3 is given without its conserved first and last residue. The D gene is left open where the match is weak.

cdr3_aa: ASSLGDSVNQPQH
d_call: TRBD1
v_call: TRBV5-1
j_call: TRBJ1-5

cdr3_aa: AWGSGGTPDTQY
d_call: -
v_call: TRBV30
j_call: TRBJ2-3

cdr3_aa: ASSLTGDQQPQH
d_call: -
v_call: TRBV5-1
j_call: TRBJ1-5

cdr3_aa: ASSMGQGNTEAF
d_call: TRBD1
v_call: TRBV7-3
j_call: TRBJ1-1

cdr3_aa: ASSSYRRRGEDYGYT
d_call: -
v_call: TRBV11-2
j_call: TRBJ1-2

cdr3_aa: ASSYLAGANEQF
d_call: TRBD2
v_call: TRBV6-5
j_call: TRBJ2-1

cdr3_aa: ASSSGQAAEEQY
d_call: -
v_call: TRBV5-1
j_call: TRBJ2-7

cdr3_aa: ASSRQGVENGEKLF
d_call: TRBD1
v_call: TRBV6-4
j_call: TRBJ1-4

cdr3_aa: ASSQAIRTSGSYEQY
d_call: TRBD2
v_call: TRBV4-2
j_call: TRBJ2-7

cdr3_aa: ASSPWTPNYGYT
d_call: -
v_call: TRBV9
j_call: TRBJ1-2

cdr3_aa: ASTVQRDSNTGELF
d_call: TRBD2
v_call: TRBV28
j_call: TRBJ2-2